Listed below are T cell receptor beta chains from one sample, sequenced in a study of blood T cell repertoires in COVID-19. TCRdb keeps only in-frame clones here, not all; method: immunoSEQ multiplex PCR. The table lists some 42,000 clones, around 73% of them singletons, with under 30% in the top ten. The sample was peripheral blood. Every receptor here comes from a woman between 65 and 79 years old with acute or convalescent COVID-19. Both conserved end residues are part of each CDR3. The order of the fields is clone size, D gene, J gene, V gene, CDR3 DNA, CDR3 protein. The D gene is left open where the match is weak. Clone size appears in some rows only: once, few, many, or a class for an expanded clone.

>-|TRBD2|TRBJ2-5|TRBV2
TGTGCCAGCAGCACCGCGGGGGTCGGGGGAGAGACCCAGTACTTC
CASSTAGVGGETQYF
>-|-|TRBJ1-6|TRBV28
TGTGCCAGCAGTCATTACAGGGATTCACCCCTCCACTTT
CASSHYRDSPLHF
>-|-|TRBJ2-7|TRBV19
TGTGCCAGTAGTGTCAAGGGACTCTCCTACGAGCAGTACTTC
CASSVKGLSYEQYF
>-|-|TRBJ1-2|TRBV2
TGTGCCAGCAGTGCGAGTTCGAGCTACACCTTC
CASSASSSYTF
>-|-|TRBJ1-2|TRBV5-1
TGCGCCAGCAGCCTAAGACAGGATGGAAATGGCTACACCTTC
CASSLRQDGNGYTF
>-|TRBD1|TRBJ1-1|TRBV7-8
TGTGCCAGCAGCTTTGACAGGGGAGGCACTGAAGCTTTCTTT
CASSFDRGGTEAFF
>-|-|TRBJ1-1|TRBV20-1
TGCAGTGCTAGTAGAGGTTTGCGGGCCATGAACACTGAAGCTTTCTTT
CSASRGLRAMNTEAFF
>-|TRBD1|TRBJ1-5|TRBV11-1
TGTGCCAGCAGCACCACAGGGGAGCAGCCCCAGCATTTT
CASSTTGEQPQHF
>-|-|TRBJ1-1|TRBV28
TGTGCCAGCAGTTTATTTTCAGGGATTCACACTGAAGCTTTCTTT
CASSLFSGIHTEAFF
>-|-|TRBJ1-2|TRBV28
TGTGCCATTTCACAGGGAAACTATGGCTACACCTTC
CAISQGNYGYTF
>once|-|TRBJ1-5|TRBV3-1/TRBV3-2
TGTGCCAGCAGCCCAGGTTACAATCAGCCCCAGCATTTT
CASSPGYNQPQHF
>-|TRBD1|TRBJ1-4|TRBV28
TGTGCCAGCAGTTCTGACAGGGGGCCGGGAGAAAAACTGTTTTTT
CASSSDRGPGEKLFF
>once|TRBD2|TRBJ2-4|TRBV28
TGTGCCAGCAGTACGGGACTAGCGGGGGCGAACATTCAGTACTTC
CASSTGLAGANIQYF
>once|-|TRBJ2-7|TRBV28
TGTGCCAGCAGTTCAAAAACTAGATACTCCTACGAGCAGTACTTC
CASSSKTRYSYEQYF
>few|-|TRBJ1-3|TRBV30
TGTGCCTCGGGCTTGGGGACAGGAAACACCATATATTTT
CASGLGTGNTIYF
>-|-|TRBJ1-1|TRBV4-1
TGCGCCAGCAGGCCGATAAGCACCACTGAAGCTTTCTTT
CASRPISTTEAFF
>-|TRBD1|TRBJ2-5|TRBV5-8
TGTGCCAGCAGCACGCACCGGGACAGGGCTTTTAGTCTGGAGACCCAGTACTTC
CASSTHRDRAFSLETQYF
>-|-|TRBJ1-6|TRBV9
TGTGCCAGCAGCGTAGGGCAAGGGGCCTCTTCACCCCTCCACTTT
CASSVGQGASSPLHF
>-|-|TRBJ2-5|TRBV6-6
TGTGCCAGCAGTTACCGAGAGACCCAGTACTTC
CASSYRETQYF
>-|-|TRBJ1-1|TRBV19
TGTGCCAGTAAACGGAGGGAGGATACTGAAGCTTTCTTT
CASKRREDTEAFF
>-|-|TRBJ1-5|TRBV6-6
TGTGCCAGCAGCCCGCAGTTAAATCAGCCCCAGCATTTT
CASSPQLNQPQHF
>-|-|TRBJ1-1|TRBV7-2
TGTGCCAGCAGCTTAGAAGCAGGAGGTAACACTGAAGCTTTCTTT
CASSLEAGGNTEAFF
>-|TRBD1|TRBJ1-2|TRBV6-2/TRBV6-3
TGTGCCAGCAGTTACATTGGACAGGCTGGCTACACCTTC
CASSYIGQAGYTF
>-|TRBD1|TRBJ1-5|TRBV2
TGTGCCAGCAGCCGACAGGGTAGCAATCAGCCCCAGCATTTT
CASSRQGSNQPQHF
>-|-|TRBJ2-1|TRBV4-1
TGCGCTACCAGCACCCAACAGATATACAATGAGCAGTTCTTC
CATSTQQIYNEQFF
>-|-|TRBJ1-1|TRBV21-1
TGTGCCAGCAGCACTAAAGGACAGGGGGCTAGGGGCACTGAAGCTTTCTTT
CASSTKGQGARGTEAFF
>-|-|TRBJ2-1|TRBV10-3
TGTGCCGTCCGAGTCGGGGACTCCTACAATGAGCAGTTCTTC
CAVRVGDSYNEQFF
>-|TRBD2|TRBJ2-3|TRBV19
TGTGCCAGTAGTGAGGGACTAGCGGGGGGAGTTACGCAGTATTTT
CASSEGLAGGVTQYF